One and the same sample provided the 2 T cell receptor beta chains below, sequenced in a study of beta chain features in type 1 diabetes. The study's findings and limits: For Type 1 diabetes patients, all four CD4+ subsets carried TCRB CDR3s that were moderately but significantly shorter.

These receptors' targets are unknown. Of the isolated RNA, all was reverse transcribed, and so the sequenced material was expressed TCRB transcripts. Assay used: immunoSEQ multiplex PCR; TCRdb lists only in-frame clones, some missing. The profile shows nearly 700,000 clones, 13% of them singletons. The sample comprised naive CD4+ T cells from blood. The origin of the receptors is a man younger than 35 with type 1 diabetes.

The V call is TRBV30, the J call TRBJ1-3, with D possibly matching TRBD1 (5 bases). Germline loops: CDR1 GTSNPN, CDR2 SVGIG (reference sequence). V dropped 3 bases and J dropped 3 bases, with 15 bases sitting between them. The CDR3 runs 15 residues. CDR3 protein: CAWRDPQGIGNTIYF. The CDR3 nucleotides are TGTGCCTGGAGAGACCCTCAGGGCATTGGAAACACCATATATTTT.

The chain uses TRBV11-2 and TRBJ2-3; D perhaps matches TRBD1 (5 bases). CDR1 SGHAT and CDR2 FQNNGV come from the germline V gene. CDR3 length: 15 amino acids. V was trimmed by 1 base and J by 5 bases, leaving 13 bases between them. For the CDR3, the DNA is TGTGCCAGCAGCTTAGGGATTGGGGCTCAAGATACGCAGTATTTT. Its protein is CASSLGIGAQDTQYF.